This T cell receptor beta chain is drawn from a study of blood T cells in healthy people across ages. V was pared by 7 bases and J by 5 bases, with 7 bases of the junction left unmatched. The germline V gene encodes CDR1 MGHDK and CDR2 SYGVNS. This CDR3 region has 15 residues. A second PCR, run for roughly 7 to 11 cycles, used a sample-barcoded 5' primer plus a J-beta primer mix. Tagging of each cDNA molecule was performed by a template-switch adaptor with 12 random nucleotides. Every sample gave at least 2.5 million paired-end reads containing CDR3. One entry per CDR3 protein results from TCRdb running MiXCR on the 5' RACE reads. The sample has 1.5 million to 2 million distinct CDR3 sequences, 28% seen once.

The sequence came from a young woman in good health. Sequencing was done on a sample of blood. J is TRBJ2-3 and V is TRBV25-1; 12 positions agree with TRBD2. The CDR3 loop reads CASNLAGGPEDTQYF. The DNA of the CDR3 is TGTGCCAGCAATCTAGCGGGAGGGCCGGAAGATACGCAGTATTTT. Filled out from reference TRBV25-1 and TRBJ2-3, the complete variable domain reads EADIYQTPRYLVIGTGKKITLECSQTMGHDKMYWYQQDPGMELHLIHYSYGVNSTEKGDLSSESTVSRIRTEHFPLTLESARPSHTSQYLCASNLAGGPEDTQYFGPGTRLTVL.